A single sample gave rise to the 23 T cell receptor beta chains below, sequenced in a study of blood T cells in healthy people across ages. For the second PCR, which ran for about 7 to 11 cycles, a sample-barcoded 5' primer and a J-beta primer mix were used. TCRdb re-analysed the 5' RACE reads in MiXCR, keeping a single row per CDR3 protein. Altogether about 1.8 million distinct CDR3 sequences are present, around 50% being singletons, with the ten largest covering roughly 2.1%. Specimen: blood. The receptors were sampled from a woman between 40 and 50 years old in good health.

The V call is TRBV20-1, the J call TRBJ2-7; TRBD2 matches 10 bases. The J call may be wrong; the DNA end is better matched by TRBJ2-5. This CDR3 has 16 amino acids. Germline CDR1 reads DFQATT; CDR2 reads SNEGSKA (reference sequence). CDR3 nucleotides: TGCAGTGCTAGCGCGGCTAGCGGGGGCCAGAGGGAGACCCAGTACTTC. It yields the protein CSASAASGGQRETQYF.

In nucleotides, the CDR3 is TGTGCCAGCAGTTACGCGAGGCGTCTGGCAGAGCAGTACTTC. Protein product: CASSYARRLAEQYF. The chain couples TRBV6-2 or TRBV6-3 to TRBJ2-4; D unresolved. CDR1 MNHEY and CDR2 SVGEGT come from the germline V gene. The CDR3 contains 14 residues. The V end was cut by 2 bases, the J end by 13 bases, with 18 bases between.

This clonotype is a singleton in its sample. The chain combines TRBV4-2 with TRBJ2-5, with TRBD2 identical over 8 bases. The germline V gene encodes CDR1 LGHNA and CDR2 YNFKEQ. The CDR3 length is 17 residues. J was trimmed by 5 bases and V by 1 base; bases with no gene match: 12. The CDR3: CASSQGDSGASGETQYF. CDR3 coding DNA: TGTGCCAGCAGCCAAGGCGATAGCGGGGCTTCGGGGGAGACCCAGTACTTC.

The gene calls are TRBV5-6 and TRBJ2-1; 10 bases agree with TRBD2. V lost 4 bases and J lost 9; bases outside the gene matches: 13. Germline CDR1 is SGHDT and CDR2 is YYEEEE. This CDR3 comprises 16 residues. CDR3 region: CASSPGTSVTRGEQFF. The CDR3 DNA reads as TGTGCCAGCAGCCCTGGGACTAGCGTGACCAGAGGTGAGCAGTTCTTC.

This clonotype was seen a handful of times. This chain connects TRBV20-1 to TRBJ2-3; D is unclear. Germline-derived CDR1 and CDR2 are DFQATT and SNEGSKA (reference sequence). V was cut by 3 bases and J by 4 bases, with 14 bases left in between. The CDR3 extends over 14 amino acids. The CDR3 DNA follows: TGCAGTGCTAGTGTCGGCTTCTCGGCAGATACGCAGTATTTT. Translating it yields CSASVGFSADTQYF.

This clonotype was counted only a few times. The chain has TRBV4-1 and TRBJ2-7; TRBD2 matches at 10 bases. CDR3 length: 16 residues. V shed 1 base, J shed 2 bases, and the junction held 5 bases outside the gene matches. Germline V gene sequence: CDR1 MGHRA, CDR2 YSYEKL. As DNA, the CDR3 is TGCGCCAGCAGCCAAGCACTAGCGGGGTCGACCTACGAGCAGTACTTC. This sequence encodes CASSQALAGSTYEQYF.

J is TRBJ2-3 and V is TRBV10-3; TRBD2 agrees at 12 bases. This CDR3 has 17 amino acids. Trimming removed 4 bases from V and 3 bases from J; junction bases left unmatched: 8. CDR1 is ENHRY and CDR2 is SYGVKD in the germline V gene. The CDR3 is CAISALPTSGSTDTQYF. The CDR3 DNA reads TGTGCCATCAGTGCCCTGCCGACTAGCGGGAGTACAGATACGCAGTATTTT.

This clonotype was counted a few times. The CDR3 DNA follows: TGTGCCAGCAGCTTTGCTCTGCGGGGGGGCGGGACCCAGTACTTC. Encoded protein: CASSFALRGGGTQYF. J is TRBJ2-5 and V is TRBV7-2; TRBD2 matches at 9 bases. Germline V CDR1 and CDR2: SGHTA, FQGNSA. The CDR3 is 15 amino acids. With 3 bases clipped from V and 7 bases from J, the junction kept 9 bases outside the gene matches. The full variable domain, in which reference TRBV7-2 and TRBJ2-5 provide the parts outside the CDR3, is GAGVSQSPSNKVTEKGKDVELRCDPISGHTALYWYRQSLGQGLEFLIYFQGNSAPDKSGLPSDRFSAERTGGSVSTLTIQRTQQEDSAVYLCASSFALRGGGTQYFGPGTRLLVL.

This clonotype was counted only a few times. The V and J genes are TRBV5-1 and TRBJ2-1; 10 nucleotides agree with TRBD1. Germline V lookup: CDR1 SGHRS, CDR2 YFSETQ. V lost 2 bases to trimming and J lost 4 bases; unmatched junction nucleotides: 6. The CDR3 loop spans 16 amino acids. CDR3 in amino acids: CASSFQTGGMYNEQFF. DNA of the CDR3: TGCGCCAGCAGCTTCCAGACAGGGGGCATGTACAATGAGCAGTTCTTC.

This clonotype was seen a few times. The rearrangement links TRBV5-1 to TRBJ2-3, with 8 positions matching TRBD1. CDR3 length: 16 amino acids. Germline CDR1 reads SGHRS; CDR2 reads YFSETQ. The trim removed 0 bases at V and 5 bases at J, leaving 8 bases unmatched. The CDR3 region is CASSLVGQGTGDTQYF. CDR3 in DNA: TGCGCCAGCAGCTTGGTTGGACAGGGAACAGGAGATACGCAGTATTTT.

This clonotype has only a few counts. V is TRBV12-3 or TRBV12-4 and J is TRBJ1-1; D not resolved. V shed 2 bases and J shed 1 base, with 11 bases lying between them. This CDR3 region has 15 residues. In DNA, the CDR3 is TGTGCCAGCAGTTTAAGTGTTGGGAGGAACACTGAAGCTTTCTTT. It yields the protein CASSLSVGRNTEAFF.

The chain links TRBV28 to TRBJ2-2; 11 bases line up with TRBD1. Germline assignment: CDR1 MDHEN and CDR2 SYDVKM. This CDR3 is 15 amino acids long. V gave up 8 bases and J gave up 4 bases; unmatched junction bases: 6. The CDR3 region has the DNA TGTGCCAGCGAGCGGACAGGGGGCTTCACCGGGGAGCTGTTTTTT. Its translation: CASERTGGFTGELFF.

The V gene is TRBV13, the J gene TRBJ2-3; D unresolved. Germline V gives CDR1 PRHDT, CDR2 FYEKMQ (reference sequence). The CDR3 is made up of 14 amino acids. Trimming took off 2 bases at V and 3 bases at J, with 9 bases between the two ends. DNA of the CDR3: TGTGCCAGCAGCTTATCGGACGAGACAGATACGCAGTATTTT. This gives the protein CASSLSDETDTQYF.

The DNA for the CDR3 is TGCAGTGCTAGAGATTCTGGGAGGAGGGGTTTCCAAGAGACCCAGTACTTC. Its protein is CSARDSGRRGFQETQYF. The chain is built from TRBV20-1 and TRBJ2-5, with D perhaps TRBD2 (6 bases). The CDR3 totals 17 residues. Germline V gene lookup returns CDR1 DFQATT and CDR2 SNEGSKA (reference sequence). V was shortened by 0 bases and J by 1 base, with 18 bases between the two germline ends.

Only a few counts were recorded for this clonotype. The genes are TRBV7-2 and TRBJ2-7; possibly TRBD1 for D (6 bases). The DNA end is more similar to TRBJ2-5, so the J call may be wrong. This CDR3 comprises 14 residues. Germline V lookup: CDR1 SGHTA, CDR2 FQGNSA. CDR3: CASSLAWQGETQYF. The CDR3 nucleotides are TGTGCCAGCAGCTTAGCGTGGCAGGGGGAGACCCAGTACTTC.

The chain joins TRBV27 to TRBJ2-1, with 7 bases matching TRBD2. The V and J ends lost 6 bases and 9 bases, in that order; junction bases with no gene match: 8. This CDR3 region has 13 residues. Germline V gene lookup returns CDR1 MNHEY and CDR2 SMNVEV (reference sequence). The CDR3 DNA reads as TGTGCCAGCAGCGGACTAGTGAAGGGTGAGCAGTTCTTC. This encodes CASSGLVKGEQFF.

This sequence joins TRBV20-1 and TRBJ1-2; a weak D match, TRBD1 (5 bases). The CDR3 is 15 amino acids. Germline lookup yields CDR1 DFQATT and CDR2 SNEGSKA (reference sequence). The ends were cut back, 0 bases at V and 8 bases at J, with 19 bases in the middle. The CDR3 nucleotides are TGCAGTGCTAGAGATAAGCCCGCCCGGGGGATAGGCTACACCTTC. Translation: CSARDKPARGIGYTF.

The J gene is TRBJ2-7, the V gene TRBV28, with D perhaps given as TRBD1 or TRBD2 (5 bases each). Per the germline V gene, CDR1 is MDHEN and CDR2 is SYDVKM. The germline V and J ends were trimmed by 5 bases and 3 bases, with 14 bases remaining between them. This CDR3 region has 14 residues. The CDR3: CASSGASGDYEQYF. The CDR3, as DNA: TGTGCCAGCAGTGGGGCCTCCGGGGACTACGAGCAGTACTTC.

This chain uses TRBV5-1 with TRBJ2-1, with D unclear. Germline-derived CDR1 and CDR2 are SGHRS and YFSETQ. This CDR3 comprises 13 residues. Trimming pared 4 bases from V and 6 bases from J, leaving 11 bases between. CDR3 coding DNA: TGCGCCAGCAGCGTGGTCTACCCCAATGAGCAGTTCTTC. Translated: CASSVVYPNEQFF. Combining the CDR3 with reference TRBV5-1 and TRBJ2-1 gives the whole variable domain KAGVTQTPRYLIKTRGQQVTLSCSPISGHRSVSWYQQTPGQGLQFLFEYFSETQRNKGNFPGRFSGRQFSNSRSEMNVSTLELGDSALYLCASSVVYPNEQFFGPGTRLTVL.

Concerning this clonotype itself: A read error may explain this, as a much larger clone is one base away. This chain connects TRBV7-2 to TRBJ2-1; 8 nucleotides align to TRBD1. The DNA matches TRBJ2-7 better at its end, which makes the J call doubtful. From germline, CDR1 is SGHTA and CDR2 FQGNSA. This CDR3 is built from 16 residues. The DNA of the CDR3 is TGTGCCAGCAGCTCTGCCGGGACAGGAGGCTACAATGAGCAGTACTTC. Translating it yields CASSSAGTGGYNEQYF.

The chain uses TRBV20-1 and TRBJ1-6; the match to TRBD1 covers 8 bases. V dropped 3 bases and J dropped 6; count of bases not matched to a gene: 10. The CDR3 spans 16 residues. Germline CDR1 DFQATT, CDR2 SNEGSKA (reference sequence). The CDR3 nucleotides read TGCAGTGCTAGCCCCCCCCGACAGGGGAGTAATTCACCCCTCCACTTT. Its protein product is CSASPPRQGSNSPLHF.

This clonotype was detected only a few times. The J gene is TRBJ1-2, the V gene TRBV29-1; 7 bases agree with TRBD1. The CDR3 extends over 12 amino acids. Unmatched junction bases numbered 4, after V lost 3 bases and J lost 6 bases. Germline loops: CDR1 SQVTM, CDR2 ANQGSEA. CDR3 nucleotides: TGCAGCGTTGACAGGGGGAAGAATGGCTACACCTTC. Translating gives CSVDRGKNGYTF.

The table lists this clonotype with many counts. The rearrangement links TRBV7-2 to TRBJ2-5; 15 bases agree with TRBD2. In germline, CDR1 is SGHTA, CDR2 FQGNSA. J was trimmed by 2 bases and V by 4 bases; bases with no gene match: 2. The CDR3 consists of 16 residues. The CDR3 nucleotides read TGTGCCAGCAGCTCCGGACTAGCGGGGGGGCAAGAGACCCAGTACTTC. This translates into CASSSGLAGGQETQYF.